This T cell receptor beta chain was identified in a study of blood T cell repertoires in COVID-19. In the original processing: The authors estimated nucleated cell counts from reference gene primer amplification. Sequenced by immunoSEQ multiplex PCR; TCRdb stores in-frame clones only, minus some. The V and J calls and clone size come from that table; D and trimming were worked out from the DNA. The sample has some 120,000 clones; roughly 86% are singletons. With V trimmed by 2 bases and J by 7 bases, 11 bases remained unmatched. The CDR3 is 16 amino acids. Per germline, CDR1 GTSNPN and CDR2 SVGIG (reference sequence). There are many counts of this clone.

The chain links TRBV30 to TRBJ1-1, with 12 bases matching TRBD1. The source material was peripheral blood. The TCR comes from a human donor in a cohort sampled during active COVID-19. The CDR3 bases are TGTGCCTGGAGTTTTTCCGGGACAGGGGGCGCGGGTGAAGCTTTCTTT. It translates to CAWSFSGTGGAGEAFF. The whole variable domain, filled in from reference TRBV30 and TRBJ1-1, reads SQTIHQWPATLVQPVGSPLSLECTVEGTSNPNLYWYRQAAGRGLQLLFYSVGIGQISSEVPQNLSASRPQDRQFILSSKKLLLSDSGFYLCAWSFSGTGGAGEAFFGQGTRLTVV.